The 13 T cell receptor beta chains below were found in one sample sequenced in a study of T cell responses to AZD1222 COVID-19 vaccine (dated by TCRdb to 2020 to 2022). Preparation of the library involved the immunoSEQ multiplex PCR assay. This is the immuneACCESS table as TCRdb keeps it, with only in-frame sequences that have V and J called. A part of the clones is gone; compared with another copy, unresolved V genes explain less than half, and the rest is unexplained. For this sample there are around 180,000 clones; approximately 90% appear just once. The ten most abundant clones make up 6.5% to 7% of the sample. The time point label corresponds to: baseline before first vaccination. Sequenced here: peripheral blood, sampled on day 0 of AZD1222 vaccination. These receptors were obtained from an adult in good health.

V and J are TRBV7-9 and TRBJ1-5, with D possibly TRBD1 on 5 matching bases. The germline V gene has CDR1 SEHNR and CDR2 FQNEAQ (reference sequence). Trimming stripped 4 bases from V and 3 bases from J, with 7 bases between. CDR3 length: 13 amino acids. CDR3 protein: CASSSDINQPQHF. The CDR3 region has the DNA TGTGCCAGCAGCTCGGACATCAATCAGCCCCAGCATTTT. The full variable domain, rest sourced from reference TRBV7-9 and TRBJ1-5, is DTGVSQNPRHKITKRGQNVTFRCDPISEHNRLYWYRQTLGQGPEFLTYFQNEAQLEKSRLLSDRFSAERPKGSFSTLEIQRTEQGDSAMYLCASSSDINQPQHFGDGTRLSIL.

This chain connects TRBV13 to TRBJ1-2; no reliable D call. Per the germline V gene, CDR1 is PRHDT and CDR2 is FYEKMQ (reference sequence). V was pared by 0 bases and J by 4 bases, with 12 bases between. CDR3 length equals 15 residues. The chain's CDR3 is CASSLGAARAYGYTF. CDR3 bases: TGTGCCAGCAGCTTAGGCGCCGCGCGGGCCTATGGCTACACCTTC.

CDR3 protein: CASSLDLSGANVLTF. CDR3 DNA sequence: TGTGCCAGCAGCTTGGATTTATCTGGGGCCAACGTCCTGACTTTC. The chain carries TRBV5-4 and TRBJ2-6; no firm D call. V lost 0 bases and J 1 base, leaving 5 bases between the germline ends. CDR1 SGHNT and CDR2 YYREEE come from the germline V gene (reference sequence). CDR3 length: 15 amino acids.

This rearrangement joins TRBV11-2 to TRBJ1-1, with D possibly being TRBD1 (5 bases). V lost 4 bases and J lost 0, with 12 bases in between. CDR1 is SGHAT and CDR2 is FQNNGV in the germline V gene. The CDR3 sequence is 15 residues long. In DNA, the CDR3 is TGTGCCAGCAGCTCAGCGGGACTTTTGAACACTGAAGCTTTCTTT. This encodes CASSSAGLLNTEAFF.

This chain connects TRBV30 to TRBJ2-2; TRBD2 agrees at 8 bases. The V gene's germline CDR1 is GTSNPN and CDR2 SVGIG (reference sequence). CDR3 size: 15 residues. J lost 5 bases, V lost 2 bases, and 7 bases had no gene match. The CDR3 DNA reads as TGTGCCTGGAGTACCCGGGGGGGTAGGACCGGGGAGCTGTTTTTT. Translation gives CAWSTRGGRTGELFF.

V is TRBV3-1 (or the pseudogene TRBV3-2) and J is TRBJ2-2; TRBD1 might be the D (5 bases). There are 16 residues in the CDR3. In germline, CDR1 is LGHDT, CDR2 YNNKEL (reference sequence). V gave up 4 bases and J gave up 8 bases, with 20 bases separating them. CDR3 in DNA: TGTGCCAGCAGCCCCCCAAGACAGTTCCTAAATGGGGAGCTGTTTTTT. It yields the protein CASSPPRQFLNGELFF.

V usage is TRBV7-2 and J usage is TRBJ2-3; 8 bases align to TRBD2. This CDR3 comprises 16 residues. V lost 2 bases, J lost 1 base, and 5 bases stayed unmatched. From germline, CDR1 is SGHTA and CDR2 FQGNSA. The CDR3 loop reads CASSLSGAGGTDTQYF. The CDR3, as DNA: TGTGCCAGCAGCTTATCGGGAGCGGGGGGCACAGATACGCAGTATTTT. The variable domain in full, completed from reference TRBV7-2 and TRBJ2-3, reads GAGVSQSPSNKVTEKGKDVELRCDPISGHTALYWYRQSLGQGLEFLIYFQGNSAPDKSGLPSDRFSAERTGGSVSTLTIQRTQQEDSAVYLCASSLSGAGGTDTQYFGPGTRLTVL.

The chain has TRBV23-1 and TRBJ1-5; D may be TRBD1 (5 bases). TRBV23-1 is noted as an ORF with a role that remains uncertain. Trimming shortened V by 7 bases and J by 3 bases, and 13 bases separated the two germline ends. There are 14 residues in the CDR3. The CDR3 bases are TGCGCCAGCATCGACAGCCCATACAATCAGCCCCAGCATTTT. It specifies CASIDSPYNQPQHF.

The V call is TRBV2, the J call TRBJ1-1; TRBD1 matches 7 bases. Germline loops: CDR1 SNHLY, CDR2 FYNNEI. The CDR3 consists of 12 residues. V trimming: 9 bases; J trimming: 2 bases; junction bases outside the gene matches: 3. CDR3 residues: CASGQENTEAFF. Written as DNA, the CDR3 is TGTGCCAGTGGACAGGAAAACACTGAAGCTTTCTTT. The variable domain in full, completed from reference TRBV2 and TRBJ1-1, reads EPEVTQTPSHQVTQMGQEVILRCVPISNHLYFYWYRQILGQKVEFLVSFYNNEISEKSEIFDDQFSVERPDGSNFTLKIRSTKLEDSAMYFCASGQENTEAFFGQGTRLTVV.

The CDR3 sequence: CASSLDLWGGGEKLFF. In DNA, the CDR3 is TGTGCCAGCAGCTTAGATCTCTGGGGAGGGGGGGAAAAACTGTTTTTT. This chain uses TRBV7-2 with TRBJ1-4; D might be TRBD1 (6 bases). Trimming pared 1 base from V and 8 bases from J, leaving 17 bases between. The CDR3 runs 16 residues. Germline CDR1 SGHTA, CDR2 FQGNSA.

The gene calls are TRBV29-1 and TRBJ1-1, with 7 nucleotides matching TRBD1. This CDR3 is 16 amino acids long. The junction had 13 bases not matched to a gene; V was cut back by 4 bases and J by 2 bases. In germline, CDR1 is SQVTM, CDR2 ANQGSEA. In nucleotides, the CDR3 is TGCAGCGTTGGGGGAGCGCGGACAGGTGTTAACACTGAAGCTTTCTTT. Amino acid sequence: CSVGGARTGVNTEAFF. Together with reference TRBV29-1 and TRBJ1-1, the CDR3 gives the full variable domain: SAVISQKPSRDICQRGTSLTIQCQVDSQVTMMFWYRQQPGQSLTLIATANQGSEATYESGFVIDKFPISRPNLTFSTLTVSNMSPEDSSIYLCSVGGARTGVNTEAFFGQGTRLTVV.

This chain links TRBV6-4 with TRBJ1-3; D remains ambiguous. V was shortened by 2 bases and J by 0 bases, with 11 bases between the two germline ends. This CDR3 spans 16 amino acids. CDR1 is MRHNA, CDR2 SNTAGT, per germline. This CDR3 is CASSDPGRNSGNTIYF. In DNA form, the CDR3 reads TGTGCCAGCAGTGACCCTGGACGGAACTCTGGAAACACCATATATTTT.

This sequence joins TRBV5-1 and TRBJ1-1; tentative D call: TRBD1 (6 bases). V gave up 10 bases and J gave up 2 bases, with 12 bases separating them. Germline V lookup: CDR1 SGHRS, CDR2 YFSETQ. This CDR3 is built from 12 residues. The CDR3 coding sequence is TGCGCCTCCACAGGGTTAAACACTGAAGCTTTCTTT. This sequence encodes CASTGLNTEAFF.